A single sample gave rise to the 18 T cell receptor beta chains below, sequenced in a study of blood T cell repertoires in COVID-19. The table came from immunoSEQ multiplex PCR; TCRdb's copy has only in-frame clones and leaves some out. The data show 96,000 or so clones, over 85% seen once. Sequencing input: peripheral blood. Source of these receptors: a human donor with COVID-19, enrolled during active disease. The donor label of this sample is uncertain.

The rearrangement links TRBV18 to TRBJ1-6, with 8 bases lining up with TRBD1. In germline, CDR1 is KGHSH, CDR2 LQKENI. The CDR3 spans 15 residues. Unmatched junction bases numbered 9, after V lost 6 bases and J lost 8 bases. DNA for the CDR3: TGTGCCAGCTCCCCCCGGACAGGGCCCTATTCACCCCTCCACTTT. Protein product: CASSPRTGPYSPLHF.

This clone occurred once. The chain carries TRBV12-3 or TRBV12-4 and TRBJ1-3, with a possible D match to TRBD1 (5 bases). The ends were cut back, 8 bases at V and 0 bases at J, with 5 bases in the middle. This CDR3 has 12 residues. The DNA for the CDR3 is TGTGCCAGCGGACACTCTGGAAACACCATATATTTT. As protein: CASGHSGNTIYF.

The J gene is TRBJ1-1, the V gene TRBV19, with 8 bases lining up with TRBD1. CDR3 length: 13 residues. CDR1 and CDR2 (germline): LNHDA, SQIVND (reference sequence). V shed 6 bases and J 5 bases; nucleotides not matched to a gene: 5. The CDR3 sequence is CASSRGPVTEAFF. The CDR3 bases are TGTGCCAGTAGCAGGGGGCCAGTAACTGAAGCTTTCTTT.

The gene calls are TRBV5-1 and TRBJ1-1; 12 nucleotides match TRBD1. CDR1 SGHRS and CDR2 YFSETQ come from the germline V gene. The CDR3 consists of 19 residues. V shed 3 bases, J shed 4 bases, and the junction held 16 bases outside the gene matches. This chain's CDR3 is CASSWGFTGQGALGTEAFF. In DNA form, the CDR3 reads TGCGCCAGCAGCTGGGGTTTTACGGGACAGGGGGCGCTGGGCACTGAAGCTTTCTTT.

The chain carries TRBV23-1 and TRBJ2-5; no firm D call. TRBV23-1 is annotated as an ORF whose role is uncertain. There are 13 residues in the CDR3. V lost 2 bases, J lost 5 bases, and 9 bases lay in between. The CDR3 region is CASSQPWQETQYF. Written as DNA, the CDR3 is TGCGCCAGCAGTCAACCGTGGCAGGAGACCCAGTACTTC.

In nucleotides, the CDR3 is TGCAGTGCTAGTGAGGGAGGGTATTATGGCTACACCTTC. It yields the protein CSASEGGYYGYTF. The genes are TRBV20-1 and TRBJ1-2; D is ambiguous. Between the trimmed V and J ends, which lost 3 bases and 5 bases, there was a span of 13 bases. The CDR3 runs 13 residues. Per the germline V gene, CDR1 is DFQATT and CDR2 is SNEGSKA (reference sequence).

The genes are TRBV7-9 and TRBJ1-2, with TRBD1 matching over 9 bases. CDR1 SEHNR and CDR2 FQNEAQ come from the germline V gene (reference sequence). The V gene end was trimmed by 5 bases and the J gene end by 8 bases; junction bases not matched to a gene: 12. This CDR3 region has 15 residues. CDR3 in DNA: TGTGCCAGCAGCCTTCTAACAGGGGGCTTAGAAGGCTACACCTTC. Amino acid sequence: CASSLLTGGLEGYTF.

The rearrangement joins TRBV29-1 to TRBJ2-1; D gene ambiguous. Trimming left V 7 bases short and J 8 bases short, with 21 bases between. CDR3 length: 14 residues. Germline loops: CDR1 SQVTM, CDR2 ANQGSEA. The CDR3 reads CSARSPDSKDEQFF. The CDR3 DNA reads as TGCAGCGCCCGCTCCCCCGACTCGAAGGATGAGCAGTTCTTC.

The chain recombines TRBV11-2 with TRBJ2-1, with D maybe TRBD2 (6 bases). Germline V CDR1 and CDR2: SGHAT, FQNNGV. Deletions cut 5 bases from V and 5 bases from J, with 7 bases between. The CDR3 is made up of 12 amino acids. The CDR3 bases are TGTGCCAGCAGCGGGGGGAACAATGAGCAGTTCTTC. Protein sequence: CASSGGNNEQFF.

The CDR3 spells CATSRGDRANGYTF. The CDR3, as DNA: TGTGCCACCAGCAGAGGTGACAGGGCAAATGGCTACACCTTC. The genes are TRBV15 and TRBJ1-2; 7 nucleotides agree with TRBD1. V lost 1 base and J lost 6; bases outside the gene matches: 5. CDR3 length equals 14 residues. Germline-derived CDR1 and CDR2 are LNHNV and YYDKDF (reference sequence). Combining the CDR3 with reference TRBV15 and TRBJ1-2 gives the whole variable domain DAMVIQNPRYQVTQFGKPVTLSCSQTLNHNVMYWYQQKSSQAPKLLFHYYDKDFNNEADTPDNFQSRRPNTSFCFLDIRSPGLGDTAMYLCATSRGDRANGYTFGSGTRLTVV.

The table lists this clone with a few counts. The V and J genes are TRBV5-4 and TRBJ1-1, with a weak D call TRBD1 (6 bases). The ends were cut back, 4 bases at V and 4 bases at J, with 14 bases in the middle. This CDR3 has 14 amino acids. Per the germline V gene, CDR1 is SGHNT and CDR2 is YYREEE (reference sequence). DNA for the CDR3: TGTGCCAGCAGCACCGGACAGCTTAGCACTGAAGCTTTCTTT. Translated, it gives CASSTGQLSTEAFF.

This chain connects TRBV24-1 to TRBJ1-2; D perhaps matches TRBD1 (5 bases). The ends were cut back, 2 bases at V and 4 bases at J, with 10 bases in the middle. The CDR3 extends over 14 amino acids. Looked up from germline, CDR1 is KGHDR and CDR2 is SFDVKD. The CDR3 DNA reads as TGTGCCACCAGTGATTGGACACAAGCCTATGGCTACACCTTC. This gives the protein CATSDWTQAYGYTF.

J is TRBJ1-1 and V is TRBV6-5; 9 nucleotides align to TRBD1. Trimming at V came to 2 bases and at J to 7 bases, leaving 8 bases not matched to a gene. Germline V gene sequence: CDR1 MNHEY, CDR2 SVGAGI. There are 15 residues in the CDR3. The CDR3 here is CASSYVQGARLEAFF. The CDR3 nucleotides are TGTGCCAGCAGTTACGTACAGGGGGCGCGCCTTGAAGCTTTCTTT.

As DNA, the CDR3 is TGTGCCAGCAGCCGAGAGACAGGGCGGGCTGAAAAACTGTTTTTT. This translates into CASSRETGRAEKLFF. The V and J genes are TRBV3-1 (or the pseudogene TRBV3-2) and TRBJ1-4; 7 bases line up with TRBD1. The CDR3 spans 15 residues. V gave up 4 bases and J gave up 7 bases; unmatched junction bases: 9. Germline V gene data show CDR1 as LGHDT and CDR2 as YNNKEL (reference sequence).

The chain recombines TRBV5-4 with TRBJ2-3; possible D gene TRBD2, 5 bases. Germline CDR1 reads SGHNT; CDR2 reads YYREEE (reference sequence). The CDR3 is made up of 13 amino acids. Trimming stripped 1 base from V and 3 bases from J, with 6 bases between. This chain's CDR3 is CASSLSGTDTQYF. DNA for the CDR3: TGTGCCAGCAGCTTGTCGGGGACAGATACGCAGTATTTT.

This clone was picked up a small number of times. The chain recombines TRBV7-9 with TRBJ1-2; no definite D call. V was clipped by 3 bases and J by 4 bases, with 18 bases between them. The germline V gene encodes CDR1 SEHNR and CDR2 FQNEAQ (reference sequence). This CDR3 has 16 residues. The CDR3 spells CASSFSPRRRSYGYTF. The CDR3 bases are TGTGCCAGCAGCTTTAGCCCCCGGAGGCGAAGCTATGGCTACACCTTC.

The gene calls are TRBV15 and TRBJ2-5; TRBD1 aligns across 10 bases. After removal of 5 bases from V and 3 bases from J, the junction contained 6 bases not matched to a gene. This CDR3 is 15 amino acids long. Looked up from germline, CDR1 is LNHNV and CDR2 is YYDKDF (reference sequence). CDR3 protein: CATSRDRGWEETQYF. Here the CDR3 DNA reads TGTGCCACCAGCCGGGACAGGGGTTGGGAAGAGACCCAGTACTTC.

The chain employs TRBV19 and TRBJ2-2; perhaps TRBD2 as D (5 bases). With 9 bases removed from V and 2 bases from J, the gap between germline ends came to 10 bases. The CDR3 loop spans 13 amino acids. Germline CDR1 is LNHDA and CDR2 is SQIVND (reference sequence). This chain's CDR3 is CARPRVNTGELFF. CDR3 in DNA: TGTGCCAGGCCGAGGGTAAACACCGGGGAGCTGTTTTTT.